This T cell receptor (beta chain) is from a study of blood T cell repertoires in COVID-19. Study at large: The United States, Italy and Spain provided the acute and convalescent COVID-19 samples. From T cells, B-cell-depleted T cells, or PBMCs came the material, which was cDNA or gDNA.

A single count supports this clone. Authors' processing steps: Amplification from reference gene primers served as the basis for estimated nucleated cell counts. The repertoire was sequenced with immunoSEQ multiplex PCR; TCRdb's copy has only in-frame clones and lacks some. The V and J calls and clone size come from that table; D and trimming were worked out from the DNA. This table holds around 80,000 clones, around 80% found once. This CDR3 has 14 residues. CDR1 SQVTM and CDR2 ANQGSEA come from the germline V gene. V lost 0 bases, J lost 4 bases, and 12 bases lay in between. This receptor was identified in an older man with acute or convalescent COVID-19. Sequencing was done on a sample of peripheral blood. This chain links TRBV29-1 with TRBJ1-1; weak D call: TRBD1 (5 bases). CDR3 sequence: CSVEEYQGGTEAFF. CDR3 in DNA: TGCAGCGTTGAAGAATATCAGGGCGGCACTGAAGCTTTCTTT.